This T cell receptor (beta chain) was documented in a study of shared clonotypes between healthy human individuals. V lost 6 bases to trimming and J lost 3 bases; unmatched junction nucleotides: 1. The CDR3 runs 14 residues. Germline assignment: CDR1 SNHLY and CDR2 FYNNEI. Clones were read by immunoSEQ multiplex PCR, and TCRdb kept only the in-frame ones, dropping some. Seen here are about 1.1 million clones, 70% to 85% observed once, and the top ten hold roughly 0.9%. Study-wide findings and caveats: Among non-shared clonotypes, generation probabilities were lower than among those shared by all four donors.

This clone has only a few counts. The antigen remains undetermined. The same CDR3 can be traced to other DNA sequences in this sample. All donors were healthy HIV-negative adults lacking recent acute infections or vaccinations. This receptor was identified in a man younger than 35 in good health. Some clones in this sample may be carry-over from other donors' samples. The specimen sequenced was memory CD4+ T cells from PBMCs. Documented subset: CD45RA-negative fraction. This chain connects TRBV2 to TRBJ2-1; 11 bases are a match to TRBD2. The CDR3 sequence: CASRGTSGYNEQFF. The CDR3 DNA is TGTGCCAGCAGGGGGACTAGCGGCTACAATGAGCAGTTCTTC.